Below, 29 T cell receptor beta chains from the same sample are listed, as sequenced in a study of CD8 T cells in ankylosing spondylitis. These receptors' targets are unknown. Whole-study findings and limits: A TCR beta motif of fewer than ten highly homologous variants appeared characteristic of ankylosing spondylitis blood.

MiXCR was run by TCRdb on the 5' RACE reads, yielding one entry per CDR3 protein. The data show 700,000 or so distinct CDR3 sequences, 15% to 20% seen once. Sequencing was performed on blood, either unsorted or a sorted T cell fraction (not recorded which). These receptors were collected from a male donor with ankylosing spondylitis.

In its sample, this clonotype was seen many times. The CDR3 protein is CSVEAGRADLRTQYF. CDR3 DNA sequence: TGCAGCGTTGAGGCGGGACGGGCGGATCTTCGGACCCAGTACTTC. The V call is TRBV29-1, the J call TRBJ2-5; D might be TRBD2 (6 bases). V gave up 3 bases and J gave up 7 bases, with 21 bases separating them. The CDR3 contains 15 residues. Germline-derived CDR1 and CDR2 are SQVTM and ANQGSEA.

V gene TRBV19 combines with J gene TRBJ1-5; 8 bases fit TRBD1. This CDR3 has 16 amino acids. V dropped 3 bases and J dropped 4; count of bases not matched to a gene: 8. The germline CDR1 and CDR2 sequences are LNHDA and SQIVND (reference sequence). The CDR3 DNA reads as TGTGCCAGTAGTATCGCACTCGGACAGGGAAATCAGCCCCAGCATTTT. Translating gives CASSIALGQGNQPQHF.

At least ten counts were recorded for this clonotype. At one end the junction does not follow the germline gene, possibly because of a read error. The CDR3 sequence is CASSTGQGNYGYTF. CDR3 nucleotide sequence: TGTGCCAGCAGTACGGGACAGGGGAACTATGGCTACACCTTC. V is TRBV5-1 and J is TRBJ1-2; 10 bases fit TRBD1. From germline, CDR1 is SGHRS and CDR2 YFSETQ. The CDR3 is made up of 14 amino acids.

This clonotype was detected a few times. A read error is possible here, since a much larger clone lies one base away. The conserved phenylalanine or tryptophan normally closing the CDR3 is absent here, so this likely arose from a read error. The chain is built from TRBV9 and TRBJ1-1; no clear D gene. The germline gives CDR1 SGDLS, CDR2 YYNGEE. The CDR3 consists of 12 residues. V lost 4 bases, J lost 1 base, and 5 bases lay in between. This CDR3 is CASSPGNTEAFL. As DNA, the CDR3 is TGTGCCAGCAGCCCGGGGAACACTGAAGCTTTCCTT.

The table lists this clonotype with a few counts. This rearrangement joins TRBV24-1 to TRBJ2-5; D might be TRBD1 (5 bases). From germline, CDR1 is KGHDR and CDR2 SFDVKD. Trimming removed 3 bases from V and 5 bases from J, with 15 bases in between. The CDR3 sequence is 15 residues long. DNA for the CDR3: TGTGCCACCAGTGATCCTTCTTCGGCAGGGGAGACCCAGTACTTC. Translated: CATSDPSSAGETQYF.

The rearrangement uses TRBV12-3 or TRBV12-4 and TRBJ1-5; tentatively, D is TRBD1 (5 bases). V lost 3 bases and J 2 bases, leaving 11 bases between the germline ends. The length of the CDR3 is 15 residues. DNA for the CDR3: TGTGCCAGCAGTTTGACAGTAGTGGGCAATCAGCCCCAGCATTTT. Encoded protein: CASSLTVVGNQPQHF.

This clonotype has only a few counts. This chain connects TRBV28 to TRBJ2-7, with D perhaps being TRBD1 or TRBD2 (6 bases each). This CDR3 has 13 amino acids. CDR1 MDHEN and CDR2 SYDVKM come from the germline V gene. The ends were cut back, 6 bases at V and 3 bases at J, with 12 bases in the middle. DNA for the CDR3: TGTGCCAGCAGATGGGGGGCGGACTACGAGCAGTACTTC. Its translation: CASRWGADYEQYF.

This clonotype was seen a handful of times. The chain joins TRBV30 to TRBJ2-2, with no clear D. CDR1 GTSNPN and CDR2 SVGIG come from the germline V gene (reference sequence). This CDR3 is 14 amino acids long. Trimming removed 3 bases at V and 0 bases at J, with 8 bases between. The CDR3: CAWRSVTNTGELFF. The CDR3 bases are TGTGCCTGGAGGTCCGTAACGAACACCGGGGAGCTGTTTTTT.

This clonotype was recorded a few times. This chain links TRBV6-5 with TRBJ1-1; the D is unclear. Germline assignment: CDR1 MNHEY and CDR2 SVGAGI. The V end was cut by 0 bases, the J end by 4 bases, with 12 bases between. The CDR3 contains 15 residues. In DNA form, the CDR3 reads TGTGCCAGCAGTTACTCGGTGGGGTTGGTCACTGAAGCTTTCTTT. Protein sequence: CASSYSVGLVTEAFF.

Worth noting for this clonotype: The junction and the germline gene differ at one end; a read error may be behind it. V is TRBV29-1 and J is TRBJ1-1; TRBD1 might be the D (6 bases). From germline, CDR1 is SQVTM and CDR2 ANQGSEA. There are 11 residues in the CDR3. The CDR3 region is CSVRGGPEAFF. CDR3 in DNA: TGCAGCGTGCGGGGGGGCCCTGAGGCTTTCTTT.

There are a few counts of this clonotype. The CDR3 region is CASSEQGASTLEQFF. CDR3 bases: TGTGCCAGCAGTGAACAGGGGGCGTCCACCCTCGAGCAGTTCTTC. The chain links TRBV2 to TRBJ2-1; 8 nucleotides agree with TRBD1. The CDR3 length is 15 residues. CDR1 and CDR2 (germline): SNHLY, FYNNEI. V shed 2 bases and J 10 bases; nucleotides not matched to a gene: 10.

This clonotype was detected a few times. V usage is TRBV12-3 or TRBV12-4 and J usage is TRBJ2-7; TRBD1 agrees at 7 bases. CDR3 length: 12 amino acids. Losses at the gene ends were 2 bases for V and 5 bases for J; bases not matched to a gene: 0. CDR3 DNA: TGTGCCAGCAGTTTACAGGGGGACGAGCAGTACTTC. As protein: CASSLQGDEQYF.

In this sample, this clonotype turned up a few times. The gene calls are TRBV10-3 and TRBJ2-7, with a tentative D call TRBD1 (7 bases). Trimming stripped 6 bases from V and 2 bases from J, with 17 bases between. Germline V gives CDR1 ENHRY, CDR2 SYGVKD. The CDR3 loop spans 15 amino acids. The chain's CDR3 is CAISGFQGGPYEQYF. CDR3 nucleotide sequence: TGTGCCATCAGCGGGTTTCAGGGGGGCCCCTACGAGCAGTACTTC.

This chain uses TRBV2 with TRBJ1-1, with D unresolved. With 4 bases removed from V and 0 bases from J, the gap between germline ends came to 12 bases. The germline V gene has CDR1 SNHLY and CDR2 FYNNEI. The CDR3 totals 15 residues. The CDR3 DNA reads TGTGCCAGCAGTGCGGAGGGCCGCATGAACACTGAAGCTTTCTTT. It is translated as CASSAEGRMNTEAFF.

This chain links TRBV29-1 with TRBJ2-1; D gene ambiguous. V lost 5 bases to trimming and J lost 8 bases, with 16 bases between them. Germline CDR1 SQVTM, CDR2 ANQGSEA. The CDR3 is 13 residues long. The CDR3 loop reads CSVSAPPRYEQFF. The CDR3 DNA is TGCAGCGTTTCGGCCCCCCCGAGATATGAGCAGTTCTTC.

Only a few counts were recorded for this clonotype. This chain links TRBV5-1 with TRBJ2-7, with 7 bases that match TRBD1. The CDR3 is 18 residues long. Germline loops: CDR1 SGHRS, CDR2 YFSETQ. V shed 0 bases and J 6 bases; nucleotides not matched to a gene: 18. The CDR3 region is CASSLAPVTIRQGSEQYF. CDR3 DNA: TGCGCCAGCAGCTTGGCCCCCGTTACCATTAGACAGGGCAGCGAGCAGTACTTC.

This clonotype has just a few counts. The chain recombines TRBV27 with TRBJ1-1, with D tentatively TRBD1 (5 bases). Germline V gene lookup returns CDR1 MNHEY and CDR2 SMNVEV (reference sequence). V was shortened by 5 bases and J by 7 bases, with 14 bases between the two germline ends. The CDR3 is 13 residues long. The CDR3 here is CASSPLGGREAFF. The DNA of the CDR3 is TGTGCCAGCAGTCCCCTCGGGGGACGTGAAGCTTTCTTT.

There are a few counts of this clonotype. The chain combines TRBV10-3 with TRBJ2-1; 10 nucleotides line up with TRBD2. CDR3 length: 16 residues. V lost 2 bases to trimming and J lost 9 bases; unmatched junction nucleotides: 10. Germline values: CDR1 ENHRY, CDR2 SYGVKD. The DNA for the CDR3 is TGTGCCATCAGTGAGAGGCTAGCGGGGGTCTCAGTTGAGCAGTTCTTC. Its protein product is CAISERLAGVSVEQFF.

The rearrangement joins TRBV5-1 to TRBJ1-1; TRBD1 matches 10 bases. Germline assignment: CDR1 SGHRS and CDR2 YFSETQ. V gave up 4 bases and J gave up 5 bases; unmatched junction bases: 8. The CDR3 is 15 amino acids. In DNA form, the CDR3 reads TGCGCCAGCAGCGCTCCGGGACAGGGGAGGACTGAAGCTTTCTTT. It codes for CASSAPGQGRTEAFF.

This clonotype was counted once. The chain is built from TRBV7-2 and TRBJ1-2; D is possibly TRBD1 (5 bases). This CDR3 is built from 16 residues. CDR1 and CDR2 from the germline V gene are SGHTA and FQGNSA. With 5 bases removed from V and 4 bases from J, the gap between germline ends came to 20 bases. The CDR3 spells CASSPRVPTGSYGYTF. The CDR3 bases are TGTGCCAGCAGCCCCAGGGTTCCTACAGGAAGCTATGGCTACACCTTC.

Only a few counts were recorded for this clonotype. The rearrangement links TRBV29-1 to TRBJ1-1; 8 nucleotides match TRBD1. J gave up 4 bases and V 6 bases, and 10 bases lay outside the gene matches. The CDR3 consists of 14 residues. Germline CDR1 SQVTM, CDR2 ANQGSEA. This CDR3 is CSVLGQGTGTEAFF. The CDR3 nucleotides read TGCAGCGTCCTCGGACAGGGTACAGGCACTGAAGCTTTCTTT.

The chain links TRBV6-1 to TRBJ2-7, with 10 bases aligning to TRBD2. V dropped 1 base and J dropped 2; count of bases not matched to a gene: 2. CDR1 and CDR2 from the germline V gene are MNHNS and SASEGT. The CDR3 length is 15 residues. The CDR3 loop is CASSEGLAGAYEQYF. The CDR3 DNA reads as TGTGCCAGCAGTGAAGGGCTAGCGGGAGCCTACGAGCAGTACTTC.

J is TRBJ1-4 and V is TRBV5-1; D is unresolved. CDR1 SGHRS and CDR2 YFSETQ come from the germline V gene. The length of the CDR3 is 13 residues. Trimming left V 1 base short and J 4 bases short, with 5 bases between. CDR3 sequence reads: CASSLPDNEKLFF. The DNA for the CDR3 is TGCGCCAGCAGCTTGCCAGATAATGAAAAACTGTTTTTT.

The J gene is TRBJ1-5, the V gene TRBV7-8; D is perhaps TRBD1 (6 bases). With 2 bases removed from V and 5 bases from J, the gap between germline ends came to 13 bases. This CDR3 spans 15 amino acids. Per the germline V gene, CDR1 is SGHVS and CDR2 is FQNEAQ. The CDR3 here is CASSLLLGADQPQHF. CDR3 sequence (DNA): TGTGCCAGCAGCTTATTGTTGGGGGCGGATCAGCCCCAGCATTTT.

V is TRBV27 and J is TRBJ2-7, with a possible D match to TRBD2 (6 bases). V lost 1 base to trimming and J lost 6 bases, with 13 bases between them. This CDR3 contains 14 residues. The V gene's germline CDR1 is MNHEY and CDR2 SMNVEV (reference sequence). Here the CDR3 reads CASSLWGDQGEQYF. The CDR3 nucleotides are TGTGCCAGCAGTTTATGGGGGGACCAGGGCGAGCAGTACTTC.

This sequence joins TRBV12-3 or TRBV12-4 and TRBJ2-5, with 9 bases that match TRBD2. The V and J ends lost 5 bases and 0 bases, in that order; junction bases with no gene match: 16. This CDR3 spans 19 amino acids. The CDR3 spells CASSQHHGASGVYQETQYF. DNA of the CDR3: TGTGCCAGCAGTCAGCATCACGGGGCTAGCGGGGTATACCAAGAGACCCAGTACTTC.

This clonotype was seen repeatedly, ten times or more. This chain connects TRBV5-1 to TRBJ2-1; D gene uncertain. V was pared by 4 bases and J by 8 bases, with 16 bases between. Germline V gene sequence: CDR1 SGHRS, CDR2 YFSETQ. This CDR3 is 14 amino acids long. CDR3 DNA sequence: TGCGCCAGCAGCCCACAACCCTCGAGCGATGAGCAGTTCTTC. Its protein is CASSPQPSSDEQFF.

In its sample, this clonotype was seen a few times. For the CDR3, the DNA is TGTGCCAGCAGCTTAGTCTGGAAGGAGACCCAGTACTTC. Translation: CASSLVWKETQYF. The chain is built from TRBV7-2 and TRBJ2-5; unclear D gene. Trimming took off 1 base at V and 5 bases at J, with 8 bases between the two ends. CDR3 length: 13 amino acids. Germline V CDR1 and CDR2: SGHTA, FQGNSA.

The genes are TRBV12-3 or TRBV12-4 and TRBJ1-4; no definite D call. This CDR3 region has 14 residues. The ends were cut back, 2 bases at V and 10 bases at J, with 14 bases in the middle. DNA for the CDR3: TGTGCCAGCAGTTTACTTCAGGCCGCGGGAAAACTGTTTTTT. As protein: CASSLLQAAGKLFF.